This entry is about one TCR beta chain. As yet, its antigen is unknown. Trimming left V 5 bases short and J 1 base short, with 23 bases between. This CDR3 is built from 18 residues. CDR1 and CDR2 from the germline V gene are SEHNR and FQNEAQ (reference sequence). A single record per CDR3 protein comes from TCRdb applying MiXCR to the reads. Of approximately 910,000 distinct CDR3 sequences in the sample, 31% were seen once. The record originates from a study of T cell repertoires in cytomegalovirus infection. Overall study: Newly reported HLA-C-restricted and thoroughly characterized HLA-B-restricted CMV epitopes were employed. Indications came from public TCR beta signatures; they pointed to CMV infection and to a matching HLA type.

Study results and limitations: CMV carriers having the relevant HLA were flagged by cumulative public TCR beta family frequency. HLA-C-restricted CMV-specific TCR beta clonotypes were dominant in the ex vivo response.

The origin of this receptor is a human donor in good health (CMV status not recorded). Some clones in this sample may be carry-over from other donors' samples. This sequence joins TRBV7-9 and TRBJ2-5, with D possibly matching TRBD1 (6 bases). The sample consisted of cultured CD8+ T cells from PBMCs, taken from culture after CMV antigen stimulation. This CDR3 is CASSGRNSFDRSQETQYF. In DNA, the CDR3 is TGTGCCAGCAGCGGACGGAATTCTTTCGACAGGAGCCAAGAGACCCAGTACTTC.